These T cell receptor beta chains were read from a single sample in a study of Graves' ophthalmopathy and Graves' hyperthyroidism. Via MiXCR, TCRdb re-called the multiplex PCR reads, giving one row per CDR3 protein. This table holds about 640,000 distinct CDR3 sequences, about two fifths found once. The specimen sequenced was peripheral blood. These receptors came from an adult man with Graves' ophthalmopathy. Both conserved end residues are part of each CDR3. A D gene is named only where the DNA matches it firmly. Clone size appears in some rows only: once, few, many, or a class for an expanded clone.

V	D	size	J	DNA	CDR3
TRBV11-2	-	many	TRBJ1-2	TGTGCCAGCAGCTTACAAGGGACACCAATGATAAACTATGGCTACACCTTC	CASSLQGTPMINYGYTF
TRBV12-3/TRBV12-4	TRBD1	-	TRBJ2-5	TGTGCCAGCAGCACAGGGGCTTGGGAGACCCAGTACTTC	CASSTGAWETQYF
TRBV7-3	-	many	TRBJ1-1	TGTGCCAGCAGTGAGGTTGGGGACACTGAAGCTTTCTTT	CASSEVGDTEAFF
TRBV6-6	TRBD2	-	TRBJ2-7	TGTGCCAGCAGTTACTCCCCTAGACTAGCGGGAGTCTACGAGCAGTACTTC	CASSYSPRLAGVYEQYF
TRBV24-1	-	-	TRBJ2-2	TGTGCCACCAGTGGCTCCGGGACCTATAACACCGGGGAGCTGTTTTTT	CATSGSGTYNTGELFF
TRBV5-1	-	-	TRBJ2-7	TGCGCCAGCAGCACGGTGATGGAAGCAGCCGAGCAGTACTTC	CASSTVMEAAEQYF
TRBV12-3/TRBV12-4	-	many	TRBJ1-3	TGTGCCAGCAGGCCCCAAAATGGAAACACCATATATTTT	CASRPQNGNTIYF
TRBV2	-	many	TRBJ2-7	TGTGCCAGCAGAGCCGACAGGCCCTACGAGCAGTACTTC	CASRADRPYEQYF
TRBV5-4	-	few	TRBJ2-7	TGTGCCAGCAGCTTGGACACCGGGACCGGTTTACAGCAGTACTTC	CASSLDTGTGLQQYF
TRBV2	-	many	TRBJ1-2	TGTGCCAGCAGTGCTGGGCAGGGGTATGGCTACACCTTC	CASSAGQGYGYTF
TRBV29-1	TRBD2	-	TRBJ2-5	TGCAGCCTCAGTCCCGGGACTACGGGCGCGACCCAGTACTTC	CSLSPGTTGATQYF
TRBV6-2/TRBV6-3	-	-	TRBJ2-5	TGTGCCAGCGCTCCAGGGGGGTGGGAGACCCAGTACTTC	CASAPGGWETQYF
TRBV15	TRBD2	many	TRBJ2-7	TGTGCCACCAGCAGTAGCGGGGGTGGCTACGAGCAGTACTTC	CATSSSGGGYEQYF
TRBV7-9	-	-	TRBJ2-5	TGTGCCAGCAGTTCGAATACAGGGGAGACCCAGTACTTC	CASSSNTGETQYF
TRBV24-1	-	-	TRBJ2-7	TGTGCCACCAGTGTCGGGTCAGGGAGAATTTACGAGCAGTACTTC	CATSVGSGRIYEQYF
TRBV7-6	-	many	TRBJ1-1	TGTGCCAGCAGCTTAGCGGATATATGGGGAAACACTGAAGCTTTCTTT	CASSLADIWGNTEAFF
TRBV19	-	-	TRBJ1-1	TGTGCCAGTAGTACCTCCGGCAGTGAAGCTTTCTTT	CASSTSGSEAFF
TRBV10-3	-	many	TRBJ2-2	TGTGCCATCGGGCCCCAAGGGGGAGCCACCGGGGAGCTGTTTTTT	CAIGPQGGATGELFF
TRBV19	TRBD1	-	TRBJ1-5	TGTGCCAGTGCCGGGCAGGGGGATCGTTGGTCCCAGCATTTT	CASAGQGDRWSQHF
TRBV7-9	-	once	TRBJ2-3	TGTGCCAGCAGCTTAAGTTATGGGGTCGGGACTACGCAGTATTTT	CASSLSYGVGTTQYF
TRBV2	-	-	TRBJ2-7	TGTGCCAGCAGTGCAAGGGGGGGCAGTTGGTACGAGCAGTACTTC	CASSARGGSWYEQYF
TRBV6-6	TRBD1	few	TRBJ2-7	TGTGCCAGCAGACGGGGACAGGGGATCTCCTACGAGCAGTACTTC	CASRRGQGISYEQYF
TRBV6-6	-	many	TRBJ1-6	TGTGCCAGCAGTCAGAATGAATCACCCCTCCACTTT	CASSQNESPLHF
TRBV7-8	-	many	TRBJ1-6	TGTGCCAGCAGCCCTCAACCCAGCCGAGGCTGGAAGTCACCCCTCCACTTT	CASSPQPSRGWKSPLHF
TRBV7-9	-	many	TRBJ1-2	TGTGCCAGCAGCTTAGATATCGGTGGCTACACCTTC	CASSLDIGGYTF
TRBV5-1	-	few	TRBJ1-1	TGCGCCAGCAGCTCCCAGGACGGGGGCGGGGGGTTGAACACTGAAGCTTTCTTT	CASSSQDGGGGLNTEAFF
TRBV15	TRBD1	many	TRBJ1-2	TGTGCCACCAGCAGAGAGTACGGAATAGGAGGGACAGGGGAAGACTATGGCTACACCTTC	CATSREYGIGGTGEDYGYTF
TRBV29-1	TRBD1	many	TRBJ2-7	TGCAGCGTTGAGGGGACAGGGGTGGGCGAGCAGTACTTC	CSVEGTGVGEQYF
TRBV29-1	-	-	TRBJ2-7	TGCAGCGTTGAAGGGGGCTCAGAGCAGTACTTC	CSVEGGSEQYF
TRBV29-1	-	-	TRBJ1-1	TGCAGCGTTGTAGAGGATGATGCTTTCTTT	CSVVEDDAFF
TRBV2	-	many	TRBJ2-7	TGTGCCAGCAATTCTCCAGGGATTCTTCCCTACGAGCAGTACTTC	CASNSPGILPYEQYF
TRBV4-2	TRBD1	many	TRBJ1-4	TGTGCCAGCAGCCTATCCGGGACAGGGAACGAAAAACTGTTTTTT	CASSLSGTGNEKLFF
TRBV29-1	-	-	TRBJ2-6	TGCAGCGTTGTGACAGGACGCTCTGGGGCCAACGTCCTGACTTTC	CSVVTGRSGANVLTF
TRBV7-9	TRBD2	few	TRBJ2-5	TGTGCCAGCAGCCCCTCCGGACTAGCGGGGGGCGGGGCGGGCCAGTACTTC	CASSPSGLAGGGAGQYF
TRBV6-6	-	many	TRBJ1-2	TGTGCCAGCAGTAAGGGGGGACACTATGGCTACACCTTC	CASSKGGHYGYTF
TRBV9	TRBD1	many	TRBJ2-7	TGTGCCAGCAGCCAGGCCGGGACAGGCCTTTACGAGCAGTACTTC	CASSQAGTGLYEQYF
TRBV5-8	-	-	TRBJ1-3	TGTGCCAGCAGCGACCGGGACATTTACTCTGGAAACACCATATATTTT	CASSDRDIYSGNTIYF
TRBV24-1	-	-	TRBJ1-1	TGCGCCACCAGTCCACGGGGGGCGCGTAACACTGAAGCTTTCTTT	CATSPRGARNTEAFF
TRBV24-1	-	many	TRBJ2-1	TGTGCCACCAGTGATTTTGCCGCGGGACTGCAATACAATGAGCAGTTCTTC	CATSDFAAGLQYNEQFF
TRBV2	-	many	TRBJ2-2	TGTGCCAGCAGGCCGGGGTCCGGGGAGCTGTTTTTT	CASRPGSGELFF
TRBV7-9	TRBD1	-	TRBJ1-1	TGTGCCAGCAGCTTAGATTGGACTAGGGACAGGGGGAACACTGAAGCTTTCTTT	CASSLDWTRDRGNTEAFF
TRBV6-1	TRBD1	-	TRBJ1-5	TGTGCCAGCAGTAAGACAGGGGCCGGTCAGCCCCAGCATTTT	CASSKTGAGQPQHF
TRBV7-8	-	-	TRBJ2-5	TGTGCCAGCAGCTTTGCAGGGCCACAAGAGACCCAGTACTTC	CASSFAGPQETQYF
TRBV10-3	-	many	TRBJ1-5	TGTGCCATCAGTGAGTCCAAGGGGACACCCAATCAGCCCCAGCATTTT	CAISESKGTPNQPQHF
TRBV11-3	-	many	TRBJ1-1	TGTGCCAGCAGCTGGCAGGGAGACACTGAAGCTTTCTTT	CASSWQGDTEAFF
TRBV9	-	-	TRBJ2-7	TGTGCCAGCAGCGGGACTGGGGGGGGCACCTCCTACGAGCAGTACTTC	CASSGTGGGTSYEQYF
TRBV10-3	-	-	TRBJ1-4	TGTGCCTGGTCCTTGCTAAATGAAAAACTGTTTTTT	CAWSLLNEKLFF
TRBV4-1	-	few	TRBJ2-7	TGTGCCAGCAGCCTCCAAAGACGGGACTACGAGCAGTACTTC	CASSLQRRDYEQYF